The T cell receptor (beta chain) under discussion was sequenced for a study of human T cells and chemical hapten exposure. TCRdb ran MiXCR on the RACE reads and lists one entry per CDR3 protein. There are 35,000 to 40,000 distinct CDR3 sequences in the sample; about 12% occur only once, and 1.9% lies in the top ten. Findings of the study overall: As patch test score rose, PT1 expanded TCR counts tended to rise as well.

This clonotype has at least ten counts. Its antigen is unidentified. Time point meaning: pre-sensitization, week 0. Stated treatment: therapeutic diphenylcyclopropenone sensitization with weekly scalp DPC. Someone pulled total RNA out of unfractionated whole blood. The receptor was isolated from a woman aged 40 to 50 with alopecia areata. Some clones in this sample may be carry-over from other donors' samples. The input for sequencing was whole blood, taken in connection with sensitization to the hapten diphenylcyclopropenone (DPC).

The CDR3 DNA reads as TGCGCCAGCAGCTTAGCCGGGACAGGGATGTCAGATACGCAGTATTTT. Protein product: CASSLAGTGMSDTQYF. V and J are TRBV5-1 and TRBJ2-3; 9 nucleotides line up with TRBD1. V shed 2 bases and J 4 bases; nucleotides not matched to a gene: 8. Germline V gene sequence: CDR1 SGHRS, CDR2 YFSETQ. The CDR3 covers 16 residues.